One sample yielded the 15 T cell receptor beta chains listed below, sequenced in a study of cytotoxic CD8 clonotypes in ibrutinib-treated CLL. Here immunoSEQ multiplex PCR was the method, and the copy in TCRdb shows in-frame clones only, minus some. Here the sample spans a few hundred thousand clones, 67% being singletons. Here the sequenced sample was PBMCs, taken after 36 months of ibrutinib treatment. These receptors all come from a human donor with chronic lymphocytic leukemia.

CDR3 residues: CASSPTQGGTQYF. In DNA form, the CDR3 reads TGTGCCAGCAGCCCTACCCAGGGCGGGACCCAGTACTTC. The chain combines TRBV7-3 with TRBJ2-5, with D perhaps TRBD1 (5 bases). Germline V gene sequence: CDR1 SGHTA, CDR2 FQGTGA. The CDR3 totals 13 residues. V lost 5 bases, J lost 7 bases, and 14 bases lay in between.

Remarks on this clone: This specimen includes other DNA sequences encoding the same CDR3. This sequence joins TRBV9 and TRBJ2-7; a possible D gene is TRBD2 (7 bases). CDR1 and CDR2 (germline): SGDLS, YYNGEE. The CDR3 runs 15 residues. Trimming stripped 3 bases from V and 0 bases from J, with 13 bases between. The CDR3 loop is CASSAGGGASYEQYF. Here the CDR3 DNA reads TGTGCCAGCAGCGCAGGTGGGGGGGCCTCCTACGAGCAGTACTTC.

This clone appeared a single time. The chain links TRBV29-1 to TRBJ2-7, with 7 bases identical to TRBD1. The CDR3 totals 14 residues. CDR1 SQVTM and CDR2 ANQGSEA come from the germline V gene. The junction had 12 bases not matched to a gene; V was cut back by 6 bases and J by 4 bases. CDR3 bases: TGCAGCGTACAAGACAGGGTAGGCCCTTACGAGCAGTACTTC. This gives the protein CSVQDRVGPYEQYF.

CDR3 coding DNA: TGTGCCAGCAGCTTTGGGGGGGACCGAGAGACCCAGTACTTC. Its protein is CASSFGGDRETQYF. The genes are TRBV7-8 and TRBJ2-5, with 7 nucleotides matching TRBD2. The length of the CDR3 is 14 residues. Germline V gives CDR1 SGHVS, CDR2 FQNEAQ. Trimming at V came to 3 bases and at J to 4 bases, leaving 5 bases not matched to a gene.

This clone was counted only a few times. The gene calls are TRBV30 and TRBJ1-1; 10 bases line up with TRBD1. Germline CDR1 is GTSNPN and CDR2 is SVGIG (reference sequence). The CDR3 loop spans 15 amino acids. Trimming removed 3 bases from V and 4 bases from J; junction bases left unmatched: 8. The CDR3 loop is CAWRSPGQGSTEAFF. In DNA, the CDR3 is TGTGCCTGGAGGAGTCCGGGACAGGGGAGCACTGAAGCTTTCTTT.

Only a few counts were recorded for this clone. In DNA form, the CDR3 reads TGTGCCACCAGCAGAGTTGCGGGGATTGGTGAAAAACTGTTTTTT. It encodes CATSRVAGIGEKLFF. The chain is built from TRBV15 and TRBJ1-4; the D is unclear. The germline gives CDR1 LNHNV, CDR2 YYDKDF (reference sequence). The CDR3 covers 15 residues. V was pared by 1 base and J by 7 bases, with 13 bases between.

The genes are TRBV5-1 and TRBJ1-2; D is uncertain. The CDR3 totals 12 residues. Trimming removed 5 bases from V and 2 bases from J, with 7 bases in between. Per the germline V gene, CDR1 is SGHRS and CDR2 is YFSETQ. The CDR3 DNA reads TGCGCCAGCAGTGGCCTCAACTATGGCTACACCTTC. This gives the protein CASSGLNYGYTF.

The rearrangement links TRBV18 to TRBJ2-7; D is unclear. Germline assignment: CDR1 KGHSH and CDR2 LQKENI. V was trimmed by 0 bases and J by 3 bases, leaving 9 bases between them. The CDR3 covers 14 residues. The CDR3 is CASSPPNGNYEQYF. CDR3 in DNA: TGTGCCAGCTCACCACCAAACGGTAACTACGAGCAGTACTTC.

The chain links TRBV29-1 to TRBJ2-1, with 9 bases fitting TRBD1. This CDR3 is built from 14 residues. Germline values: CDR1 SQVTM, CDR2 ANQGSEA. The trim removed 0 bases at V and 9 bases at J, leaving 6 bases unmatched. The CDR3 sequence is CSVEEGTGLGEQFF. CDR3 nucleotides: TGCAGCGTTGAAGAGGGGACAGGGCTAGGTGAGCAGTTCTTC.

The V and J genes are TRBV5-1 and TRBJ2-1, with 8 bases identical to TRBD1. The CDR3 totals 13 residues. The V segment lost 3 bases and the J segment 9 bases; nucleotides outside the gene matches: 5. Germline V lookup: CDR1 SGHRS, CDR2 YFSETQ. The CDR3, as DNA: TGCGCCAGCAGCTGGACAGGGAGCGGTGAGCAGTTCTTC. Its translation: CASSWTGSGEQFF.

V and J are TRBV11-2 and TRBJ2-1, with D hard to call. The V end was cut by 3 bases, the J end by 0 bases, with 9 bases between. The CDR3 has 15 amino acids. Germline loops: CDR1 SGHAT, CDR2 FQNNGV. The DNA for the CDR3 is TGTGCCAGCAGCTTGGTACGGAGCTCCTACAATGAGCAGTTCTTC. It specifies CASSLVRSSYNEQFF.

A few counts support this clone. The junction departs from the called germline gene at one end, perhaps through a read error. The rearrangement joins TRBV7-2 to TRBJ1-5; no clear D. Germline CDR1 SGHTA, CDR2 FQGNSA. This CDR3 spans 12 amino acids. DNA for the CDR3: TGTGCCACCAGCTTAGTTCATCAGCCCCAGCATTTT. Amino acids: CATSLVHQPQHF.

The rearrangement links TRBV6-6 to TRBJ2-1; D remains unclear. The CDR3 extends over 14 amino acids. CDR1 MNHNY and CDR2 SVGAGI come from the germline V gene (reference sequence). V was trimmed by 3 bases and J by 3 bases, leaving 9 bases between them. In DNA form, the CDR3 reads TGTGCCAGCAGTTATACGCCAGGCTACAATGAGCAGTTCTTC. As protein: CASSYTPGYNEQFF.

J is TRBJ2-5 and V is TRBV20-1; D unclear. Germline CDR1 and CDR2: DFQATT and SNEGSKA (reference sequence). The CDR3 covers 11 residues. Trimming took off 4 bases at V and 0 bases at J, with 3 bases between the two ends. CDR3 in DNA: TGCAGTGCTATTGACCAAGAGACCCAGTACTTC. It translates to CSAIDQETQYF.

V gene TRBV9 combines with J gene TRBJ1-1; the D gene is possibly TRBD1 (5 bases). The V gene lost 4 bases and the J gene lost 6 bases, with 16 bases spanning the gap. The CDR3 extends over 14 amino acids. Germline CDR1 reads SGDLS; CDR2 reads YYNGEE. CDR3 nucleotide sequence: TGTGCCAGCAGCCCCGGGGACGGACTGGCTGAAGCTTTCTTT. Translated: CASSPGDGLAEAFF.